This TCR beta chain comes out of a study of T cells after yellow fever vaccination. Turning to the study itself: For low cell numbers, libraries were made with SMART-Seq v4 Ultra Low Input. The study, taken as a whole, reports: Any FACS-sorted repertoire could hold abundant clonotypes that contaminate it from the bulk population. Reappearing after the booster were most of the clones from primary vaccination (less than 97% CD4, approximately 86% CD8).

The authors made TCR cDNA by 5'RACE template switching, adding a universal primer site and UMIs. TCRdb independently ran MiXCR on the 5' RACE reads; one entry per CDR3 protein. The sample has 400,000 or so distinct CDR3 sequences, roughly 12% seen once; the top ten hold roughly 18%. Germline CDR1 is DFQATT and CDR2 is SNEGSKA (reference sequence). The CDR3 is 16 residues long. Trimming took 0 bases from V and 3 from J; bases not matched to a gene: 7. This clonotype was seen more than once but under ten times. The target antigen is unknown. The chain is built from TRBV20-1 and TRBJ2-2; 7 nucleotides agree with TRBD1. This sequence was found in a man younger than 35 who received the YFV17D yellow fever vaccine. Specimen: PBMCs, collected on the day of the first yellow fever vaccination. CDR3 bases: TGCAGTGCTAGAGATGGGAGACAGGGCCACACCGGGGAGCTGTTTTTT. Translation gives CSARDGRQGHTGELFF.